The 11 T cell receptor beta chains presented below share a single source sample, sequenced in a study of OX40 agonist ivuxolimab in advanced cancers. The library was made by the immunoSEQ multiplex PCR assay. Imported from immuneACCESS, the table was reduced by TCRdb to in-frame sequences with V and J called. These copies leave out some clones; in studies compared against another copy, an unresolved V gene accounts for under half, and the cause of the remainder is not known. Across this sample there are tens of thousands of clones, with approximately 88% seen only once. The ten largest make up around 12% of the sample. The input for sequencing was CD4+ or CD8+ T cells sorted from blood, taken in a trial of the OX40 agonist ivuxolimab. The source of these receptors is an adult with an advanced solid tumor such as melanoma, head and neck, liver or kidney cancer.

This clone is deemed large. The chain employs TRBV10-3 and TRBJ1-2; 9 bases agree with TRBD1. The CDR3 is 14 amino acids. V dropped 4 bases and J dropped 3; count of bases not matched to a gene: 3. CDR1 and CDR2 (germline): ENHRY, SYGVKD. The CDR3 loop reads CAISGTGEDYGYTF. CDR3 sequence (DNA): TGTGCCATCAGTGGGACAGGGGAAGACTATGGCTACACCTTC.

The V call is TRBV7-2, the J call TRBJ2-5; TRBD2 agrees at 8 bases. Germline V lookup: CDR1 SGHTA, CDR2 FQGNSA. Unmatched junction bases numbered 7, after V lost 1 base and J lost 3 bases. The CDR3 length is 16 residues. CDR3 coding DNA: TGTGCCAGCAGCTTAGTGGCCGGGGGGGCGGAAGAGACCCAGTACTTC. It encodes CASSLVAGGAEETQYF.

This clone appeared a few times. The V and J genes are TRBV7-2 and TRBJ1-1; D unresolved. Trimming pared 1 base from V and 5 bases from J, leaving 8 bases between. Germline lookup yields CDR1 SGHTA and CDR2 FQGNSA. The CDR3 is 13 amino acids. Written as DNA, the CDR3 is TGTGCCAGCAGCTTAGGCCGTCAAACTGAAGCTTTCTTT. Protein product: CASSLGRQTEAFF.

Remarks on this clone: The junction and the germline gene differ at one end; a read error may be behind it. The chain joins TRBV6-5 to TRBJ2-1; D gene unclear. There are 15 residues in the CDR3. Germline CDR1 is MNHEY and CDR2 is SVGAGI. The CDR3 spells CASSLPGPSHNEQFF. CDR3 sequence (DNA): TGTGCCAGCAGTCTACCAGGCCCCTCCCACAATGAGCAGTTCTTC.

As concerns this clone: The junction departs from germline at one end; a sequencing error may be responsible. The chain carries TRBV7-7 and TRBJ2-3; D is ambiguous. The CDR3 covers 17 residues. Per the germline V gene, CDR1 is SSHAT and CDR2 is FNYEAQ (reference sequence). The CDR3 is CASSLEDLPLSTDTQYF. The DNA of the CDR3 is TGTGCTAGCAGCTTAGAAGACTTACCCCTATCCACAGATACGCAGTATTTT.

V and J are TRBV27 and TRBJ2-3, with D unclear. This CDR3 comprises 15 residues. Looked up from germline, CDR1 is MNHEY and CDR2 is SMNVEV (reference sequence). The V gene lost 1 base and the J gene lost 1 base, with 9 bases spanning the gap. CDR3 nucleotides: TGTGCCAGCAGTTTATATGGGTCCCGCACAGATACGCAGTATTTT. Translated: CASSLYGSRTDTQYF.

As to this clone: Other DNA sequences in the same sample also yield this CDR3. The CDR3 DNA sequence: TGTGCCAGCAGCTACGGGACAGGGGACACTGAAGCTTTCTTT. This codes for CASSYGTGDTEAFF. This chain connects TRBV5-6 to TRBJ1-1; 10 nucleotides align to TRBD1. V lost 3 bases and J lost 3; bases outside the gene matches: 2. Germline V gives CDR1 SGHDT, CDR2 YYEEEE. This CDR3 is built from 14 residues. The whole variable domain, remainder taken from reference TRBV5-6 and TRBJ1-1, is DAGVTQSPTHLIKTRGQQVTLRCSPKSGHDTVSWYQQALGQGPQFIFQYYEEEERQRGNFPDRFSGHQFPNYSSELNVNALLLGDSALYLCASSYGTGDTEAFFGQGTRLTVV.

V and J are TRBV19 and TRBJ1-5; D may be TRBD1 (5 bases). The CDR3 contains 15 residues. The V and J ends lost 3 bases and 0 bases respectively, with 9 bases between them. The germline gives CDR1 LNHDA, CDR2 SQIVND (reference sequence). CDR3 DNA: TGTGCCAGTAGTATGATGACAGATAGCAATCAGCCCCAGCATTTT. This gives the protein CASSMMTDSNQPQHF.

CDR3 bases: TGTGCCAGCAGTTTAGGAATCTTCCTAGCGGGGGGACGGAGTGGGCAGTATTTT. Its translation is CASSLGIFLAGGRSGQYF. The J gene is TRBJ2-3, the V gene TRBV27, with 11 bases identical to TRBD2. V shed 2 bases and J 11 bases; nucleotides not matched to a gene: 18. CDR3 size: 18 residues. Germline-derived CDR1 and CDR2 are MNHEY and SMNVEV (reference sequence).

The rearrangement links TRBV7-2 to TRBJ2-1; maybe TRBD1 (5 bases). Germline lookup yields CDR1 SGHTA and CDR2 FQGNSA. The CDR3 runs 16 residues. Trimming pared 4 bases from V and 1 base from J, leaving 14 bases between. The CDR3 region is CASSSAQGGSYNEQFF. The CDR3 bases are TGTGCCAGCAGCTCCGCCCAGGGCGGATCCTACAATGAGCAGTTCTTC.

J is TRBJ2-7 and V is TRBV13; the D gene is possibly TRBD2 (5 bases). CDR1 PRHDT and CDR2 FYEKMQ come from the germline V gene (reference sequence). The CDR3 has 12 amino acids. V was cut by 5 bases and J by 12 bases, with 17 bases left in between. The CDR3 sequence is CASSQTRTAGYF. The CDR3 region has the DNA TGTGCCAGCAGCCAAACCCGGACTGCGGGGTACTTC.